A selection of T cell receptor beta chains follows, all from one sample in a study of blood T cell repertoires in COVID-19. The method was immunoSEQ multiplex PCR; TCRdb's version includes in-frame clones alone and lacks a portion of them. The sample has about 150,000 clones, roughly 78% seen once. Sequenced material: PBMCs or T cells enriched from blood (not recorded which). Receptor source: a woman aged 45-59 years who had recovered from COVID-19. Each CDR3 is given without its conserved first and last residue. Size is stated for part of the rows, as once, few or many counts, or as a class when the clone is expanded.

abundance,v_gene,j_gene,CDR3aa
-,TRBV5-4,TRBJ2-1,ASSLAAENEQF
-,TRBV30,TRBJ1-5,AWSVQVSNQPQH
-,TRBV24-1,TRBJ2-1,ATSDQVGYEQF
-,TRBV4-2,TRBJ2-1,ASSQDGDGASYNEQF
-,TRBV4-2,TRBJ1-5,ASSQFQGYQPQH
few,TRBV2,TRBJ2-3,ASNLIDTQY
-,TRBV30,TRBJ1-2,AWDPGQGFYGYT
-,TRBV3-1/TRBV3-2,TRBJ1-2,ASSQDAGDGYT
-,TRBV10-2,TRBJ2-5,ASRLQGTETQY
few,TRBV6-6,TRBJ1-1,ASSLHHQGTERNTEAF
-,TRBV18,TRBJ2-1,ASSPLGVDYNEQF
-,TRBV15,TRBJ1-1,ATSPSGEKNTEAF
-,TRBV20-1,TRBJ2-3,SASGLAGSTDTQY
many,TRBV20-1,TRBJ1-2,SASPRYGYT
-,TRBV19,TRBJ2-5,ASSFRAWDRRETQY
-,TRBV27,TRBJ2-5,ASSLPDRAEETQY
-,TRBV19,TRBJ2-3,ATRGPSTDTQY
once,TRBV6-5,TRBJ1-5,ASKGGRNSNQPQH
few,TRBV19,TRBJ1-1,ASSIDPGGTEAF
-,TRBV27,TRBJ2-3,ASSPLERGGPDTQY
-,TRBV28,TRBJ1-4,ASSLAGEGEKLF
-,TRBV6-5,TRBJ1-4,ASSYSLRQGNEKLF
-,TRBV5-1,TRBJ2-2,ASSLRGQGQVGELF
-,TRBV4-2,TRBJ1-5,ASSRTGADQPQH
-,TRBV7-6,TRBJ1-4,ASSLTGGNEKLF
once,TRBV5-4,TRBJ1-3,ASSFPLWTGGKSGNTIY
-,TRBV6-4,TRBJ1-1,ASSERGSGTEAF
-,TRBV28,TRBJ2-5,ASSPGNFQETQY
-,TRBV12-3/TRBV12-4,TRBJ2-7,ASSLTRYYEQY
-,TRBV14,TRBJ2-2,ASSQEIRAATGNTGELF
few,TRBV6-5,TRBJ2-5,ASSRDRIQETQY
-,TRBV28,TRBJ2-3,ASSLGPPRGSRTDTQY
-,TRBV19,TRBJ1-1,ASSIVSGTEAF
-,TRBV27,TRBJ2-7,ASTVLLAGGPGEQY
-,TRBV27,TRBJ1-1,ASYAQAPTEAF
-,TRBV2,TRBJ1-1,ASSATMRAEAF
-,TRBV7-2,TRBJ2-6,ASSLNSFSGANVLT
-,TRBV5-4,TRBJ1-5,ASSFGTGTLDQPQH
-,TRBV29-1,TRBJ1-1,SVDRRLNTEAF
-,TRBV5-1,TRBJ2-1,ASSLDGTGVNEQF
-,TRBV29-1,TRBJ1-4,SVDFQGREKLF
-,TRBV24-1,TRBJ2-2,ATTDSTTGLTGELF
-,TRBV11-1,TRBJ2-7,ASSSDRAEQY
-,TRBV30,TRBJ1-2,AWSFLNYGYT
-,TRBV6-4,TRBJ1-2,ASSEGTGTYGYT
few,TRBV7-9,TRBJ1-4,ASSHWQGSEKLF
once,TRBV28,TRBJ1-6,ASSLIRGNNSPLH
-,TRBV7-3,TRBJ2-1,ASSLTSGGAVNEQF
-,TRBV7-9,TRBJ2-5,ASSLSSGGMETQY
-,TRBV9,TRBJ2-3,ASSVGGAGPGDTQY
-,TRBV6-5,TRBJ2-7,ASPNCGVEQY
-,TRBV10-3,TRBJ1-2,AISESVPGNYGYT